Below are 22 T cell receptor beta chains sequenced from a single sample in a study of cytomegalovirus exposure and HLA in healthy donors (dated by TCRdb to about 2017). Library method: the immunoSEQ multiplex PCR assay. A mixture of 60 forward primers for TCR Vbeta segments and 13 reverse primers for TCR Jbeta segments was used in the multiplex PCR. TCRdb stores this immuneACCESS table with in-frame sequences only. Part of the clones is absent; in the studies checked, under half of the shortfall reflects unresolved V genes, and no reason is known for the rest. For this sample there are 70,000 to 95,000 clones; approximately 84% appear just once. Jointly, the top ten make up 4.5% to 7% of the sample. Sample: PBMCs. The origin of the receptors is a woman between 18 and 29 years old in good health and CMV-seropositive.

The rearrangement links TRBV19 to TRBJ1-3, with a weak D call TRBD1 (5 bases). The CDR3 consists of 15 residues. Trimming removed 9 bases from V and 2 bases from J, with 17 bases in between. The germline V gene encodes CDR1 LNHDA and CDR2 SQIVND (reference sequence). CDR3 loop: CARRIRGKAGNTIYF. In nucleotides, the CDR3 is TGTGCCAGGCGGATCCGGGGGAAGGCTGGAAACACCATATATTTT.

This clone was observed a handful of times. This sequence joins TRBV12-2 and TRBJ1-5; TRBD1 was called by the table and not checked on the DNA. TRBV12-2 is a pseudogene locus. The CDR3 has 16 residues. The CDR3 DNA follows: TGTGCAAGTCGCTTAGGGGGGCAGGGGGCAATTCAGCCCCAGCATTTT. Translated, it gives CASRLGGQGAIQPQHF.

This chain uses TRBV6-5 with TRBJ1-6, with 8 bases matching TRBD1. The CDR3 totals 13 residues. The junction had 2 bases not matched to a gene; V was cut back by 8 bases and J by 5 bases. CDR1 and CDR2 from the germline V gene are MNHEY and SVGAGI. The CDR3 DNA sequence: TGTGCCAGCGGGGACAGGCATAATTCACCCCTCCACTTT. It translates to CASGDRHNSPLHF.

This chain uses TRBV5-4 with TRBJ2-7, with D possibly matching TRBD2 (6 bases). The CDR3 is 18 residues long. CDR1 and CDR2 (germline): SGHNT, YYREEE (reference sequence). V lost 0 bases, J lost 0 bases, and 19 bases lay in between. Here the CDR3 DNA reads TGTGCCAGCAGCTTGGCTCTCTGGGCGGGATCAAACTCCTACGAGCAGTACTTC. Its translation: CASSLALWAGSNSYEQYF. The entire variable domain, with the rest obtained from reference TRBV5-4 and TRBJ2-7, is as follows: ETGVTQSPTHLIKTRGQQVTLRCSSQSGHNTVSWYQQALGQGPQFIFQYYREEENGRGNFPPRFSGLQFPNYSSELNVNALELDDSALYLCASSLALWAGSNSYEQYFGPGTRLTVT.

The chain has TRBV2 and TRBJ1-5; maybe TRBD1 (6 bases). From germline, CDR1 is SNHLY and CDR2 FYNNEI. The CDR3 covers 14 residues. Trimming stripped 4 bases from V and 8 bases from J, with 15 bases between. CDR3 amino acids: CASSGGQLLKPQHF. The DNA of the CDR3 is TGTGCCAGCAGTGGGGGGCAACTTCTAAAGCCCCAGCATTTT. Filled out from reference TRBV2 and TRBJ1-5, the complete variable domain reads EPEVTQTPSHQVTQMGQEVILRCVPISNHLYFYWYRQILGQKVEFLVSFYNNEISEKSEIFDDQFSVERPDGSNFTLKIRSTKLEDSAMYFCASSGGQLLKPQHFGDGTRLSIL.

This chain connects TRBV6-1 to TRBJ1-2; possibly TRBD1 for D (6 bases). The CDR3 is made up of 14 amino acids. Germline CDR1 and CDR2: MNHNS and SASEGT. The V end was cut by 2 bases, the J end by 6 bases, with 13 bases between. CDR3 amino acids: CASSEQTGRHGYTF. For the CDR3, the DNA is TGTGCCAGCAGTGAACAGACAGGTCGGCATGGCTACACCTTC.

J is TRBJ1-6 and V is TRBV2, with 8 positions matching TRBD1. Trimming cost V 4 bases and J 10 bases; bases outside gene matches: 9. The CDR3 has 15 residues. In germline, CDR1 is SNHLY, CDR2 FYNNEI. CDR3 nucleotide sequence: TGTGCCAGCAGTGGAAGGACAGGGAGATACTCACCCCTCCACTTT. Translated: CASSGRTGRYSPLHF.

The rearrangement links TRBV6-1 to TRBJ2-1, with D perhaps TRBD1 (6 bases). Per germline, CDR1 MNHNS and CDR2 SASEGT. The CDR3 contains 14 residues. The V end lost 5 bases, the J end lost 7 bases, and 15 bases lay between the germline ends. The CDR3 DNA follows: TGTGCCAGCAGTAAACCGGGACAAAGGAATGAGCAGTTCTTC. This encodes CASSKPGQRNEQFF.

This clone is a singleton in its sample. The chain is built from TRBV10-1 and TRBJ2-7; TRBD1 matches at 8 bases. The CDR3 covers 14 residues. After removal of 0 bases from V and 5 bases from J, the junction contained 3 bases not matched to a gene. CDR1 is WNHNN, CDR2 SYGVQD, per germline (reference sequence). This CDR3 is CASSESRTGNEQYF. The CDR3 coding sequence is TGCGCCAGCAGTGAGTCAAGGACAGGGAACGAGCAGTACTTC.

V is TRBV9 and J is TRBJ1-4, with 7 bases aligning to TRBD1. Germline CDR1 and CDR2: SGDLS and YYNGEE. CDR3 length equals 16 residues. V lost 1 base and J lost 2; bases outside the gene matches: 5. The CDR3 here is CASSVKGDSTNEKLFF. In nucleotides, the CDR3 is TGTGCCAGCAGCGTAAAGGGGGACAGCACTAATGAAAAACTGTTTTTT.

The chain's CDR3 is CASSQPRSNQPQHF. CDR3 DNA: TGCGCCAGCAGCCAACCTAGAAGCAATCAGCCCCAGCATTTT. The chain employs TRBV4-1 and TRBJ1-5; D is ambiguous. V was pared by 2 bases and J by 1 base, with 6 bases between. CDR3 length: 14 residues. CDR1 MGHRA and CDR2 YSYEKL come from the germline V gene.

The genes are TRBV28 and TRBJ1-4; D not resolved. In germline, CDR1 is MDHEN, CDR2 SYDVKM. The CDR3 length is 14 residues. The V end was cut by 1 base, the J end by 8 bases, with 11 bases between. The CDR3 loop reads CASSLSYGREKLFF. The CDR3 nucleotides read TGTGCCAGCAGTTTATCGTATGGCCGAGAAAAACTGTTTTTT.

The CDR3 DNA sequence: TGTGCCAGCACCTCACTGGGACAGTCAGAAGGCTACACCTTC. Translation gives CASTSLGQSEGYTF. V gene TRBV27 combines with J gene TRBJ1-2, with TRBD1 identical over 7 bases. CDR1 MNHEY and CDR2 SMNVEV come from the germline V gene (reference sequence). This CDR3 comprises 14 residues. With 7 bases clipped from V and 8 bases from J, the junction kept 13 bases outside the gene matches.

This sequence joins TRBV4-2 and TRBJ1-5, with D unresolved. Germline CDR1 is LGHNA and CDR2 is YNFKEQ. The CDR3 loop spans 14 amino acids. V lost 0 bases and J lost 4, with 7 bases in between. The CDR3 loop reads CASSQERGNQPQHF. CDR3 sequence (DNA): TGTGCCAGCAGCCAAGAGCGGGGAAATCAGCCCCAGCATTTT.

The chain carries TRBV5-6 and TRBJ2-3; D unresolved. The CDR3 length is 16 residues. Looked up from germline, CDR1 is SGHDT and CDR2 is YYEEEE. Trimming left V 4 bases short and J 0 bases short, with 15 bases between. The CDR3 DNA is TGTGCCAGCAGCCCACGGAAGACTCGGAGCACAGATACGCAGTATTTT. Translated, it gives CASSPRKTRSTDTQYF. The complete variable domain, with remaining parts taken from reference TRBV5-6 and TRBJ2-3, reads DAGVTQSPTHLIKTRGQQVTLRCSPKSGHDTVSWYQQALGQGPQFIFQYYEEEERQRGNFPDRFSGHQFPNYSSELNVNALLLGDSALYLCASSPRKTRSTDTQYFGPGTRLTVL.

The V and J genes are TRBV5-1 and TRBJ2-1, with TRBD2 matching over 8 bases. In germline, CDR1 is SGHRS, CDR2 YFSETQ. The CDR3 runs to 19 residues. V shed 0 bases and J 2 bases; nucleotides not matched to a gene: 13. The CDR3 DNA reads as TGCGCCAGCAGCTTGGCCCCTGGGATAGGAGCGGGAGCCTACAATGAGCAGTTCTTC. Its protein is CASSLAPGIGAGAYNEQFF.

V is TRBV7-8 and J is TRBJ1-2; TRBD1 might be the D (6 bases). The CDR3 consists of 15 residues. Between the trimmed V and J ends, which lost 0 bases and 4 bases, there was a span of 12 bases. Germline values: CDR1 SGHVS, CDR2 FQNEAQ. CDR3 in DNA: TGTGCCAGCAGCTTAGCCCGGGGGGCTTTCTATGGCTACACCTTC. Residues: CASSLARGAFYGYTF.

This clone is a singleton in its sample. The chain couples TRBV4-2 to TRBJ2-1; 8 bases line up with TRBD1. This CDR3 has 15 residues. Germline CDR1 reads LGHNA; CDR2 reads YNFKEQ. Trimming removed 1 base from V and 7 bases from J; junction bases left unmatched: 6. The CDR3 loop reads CASSQAPGGANEQFF. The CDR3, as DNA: TGTGCCAGCAGCCAAGCACCAGGGGGCGCGAATGAGCAGTTCTTC.

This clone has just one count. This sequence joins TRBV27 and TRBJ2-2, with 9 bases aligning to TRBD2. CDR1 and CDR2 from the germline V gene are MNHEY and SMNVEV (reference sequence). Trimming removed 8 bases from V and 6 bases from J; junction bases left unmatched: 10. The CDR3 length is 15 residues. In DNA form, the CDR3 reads TGTGCCAGCGAAGCGGGAGGAGTTGGGGCCGGGGAGCTGTTTTTT. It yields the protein CASEAGGVGAGELFF.

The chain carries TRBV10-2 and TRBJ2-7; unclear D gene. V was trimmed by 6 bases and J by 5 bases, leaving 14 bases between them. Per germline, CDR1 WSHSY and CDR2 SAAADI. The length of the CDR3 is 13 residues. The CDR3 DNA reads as TGCGCCAGCAGATCCCTAGAATCCCACGAGCAGTACTTC. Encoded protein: CASRSLESHEQYF.

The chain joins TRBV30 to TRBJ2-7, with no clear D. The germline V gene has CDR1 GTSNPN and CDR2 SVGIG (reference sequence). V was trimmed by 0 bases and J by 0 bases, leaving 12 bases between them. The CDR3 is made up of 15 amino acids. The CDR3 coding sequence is TGTGCCTGGAGTGTACGAGGTCAGACCTCCTACGAGCAGTACTTC. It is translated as CAWSVRGQTSYEQYF.

This CDR3 is CASSDGTSGANVLTF. CDR3 coding DNA: TGTGCCAGCAGTGACGGTACCTCTGGGGCCAACGTCCTGACTTTC. The V gene is TRBV2, the J gene TRBJ2-6, with D unresolved. Trimming cost V 3 bases and J 0 bases, with 6 bases left between them. The length of the CDR3 is 15 residues. CDR1 is SNHLY, CDR2 FYNNEI, per germline. Using reference TRBV2 and TRBJ2-6 for the parts outside the CDR3, the full variable domain is EPEVTQTPSHQVTQMGQEVILRCVPISNHLYFYWYRQILGQKVEFLVSFYNNEISEKSEIFDDQFSVERPDGSNFTLKIRSTKLEDSAMYFCASSDGTSGANVLTFGAGSRLTVL.